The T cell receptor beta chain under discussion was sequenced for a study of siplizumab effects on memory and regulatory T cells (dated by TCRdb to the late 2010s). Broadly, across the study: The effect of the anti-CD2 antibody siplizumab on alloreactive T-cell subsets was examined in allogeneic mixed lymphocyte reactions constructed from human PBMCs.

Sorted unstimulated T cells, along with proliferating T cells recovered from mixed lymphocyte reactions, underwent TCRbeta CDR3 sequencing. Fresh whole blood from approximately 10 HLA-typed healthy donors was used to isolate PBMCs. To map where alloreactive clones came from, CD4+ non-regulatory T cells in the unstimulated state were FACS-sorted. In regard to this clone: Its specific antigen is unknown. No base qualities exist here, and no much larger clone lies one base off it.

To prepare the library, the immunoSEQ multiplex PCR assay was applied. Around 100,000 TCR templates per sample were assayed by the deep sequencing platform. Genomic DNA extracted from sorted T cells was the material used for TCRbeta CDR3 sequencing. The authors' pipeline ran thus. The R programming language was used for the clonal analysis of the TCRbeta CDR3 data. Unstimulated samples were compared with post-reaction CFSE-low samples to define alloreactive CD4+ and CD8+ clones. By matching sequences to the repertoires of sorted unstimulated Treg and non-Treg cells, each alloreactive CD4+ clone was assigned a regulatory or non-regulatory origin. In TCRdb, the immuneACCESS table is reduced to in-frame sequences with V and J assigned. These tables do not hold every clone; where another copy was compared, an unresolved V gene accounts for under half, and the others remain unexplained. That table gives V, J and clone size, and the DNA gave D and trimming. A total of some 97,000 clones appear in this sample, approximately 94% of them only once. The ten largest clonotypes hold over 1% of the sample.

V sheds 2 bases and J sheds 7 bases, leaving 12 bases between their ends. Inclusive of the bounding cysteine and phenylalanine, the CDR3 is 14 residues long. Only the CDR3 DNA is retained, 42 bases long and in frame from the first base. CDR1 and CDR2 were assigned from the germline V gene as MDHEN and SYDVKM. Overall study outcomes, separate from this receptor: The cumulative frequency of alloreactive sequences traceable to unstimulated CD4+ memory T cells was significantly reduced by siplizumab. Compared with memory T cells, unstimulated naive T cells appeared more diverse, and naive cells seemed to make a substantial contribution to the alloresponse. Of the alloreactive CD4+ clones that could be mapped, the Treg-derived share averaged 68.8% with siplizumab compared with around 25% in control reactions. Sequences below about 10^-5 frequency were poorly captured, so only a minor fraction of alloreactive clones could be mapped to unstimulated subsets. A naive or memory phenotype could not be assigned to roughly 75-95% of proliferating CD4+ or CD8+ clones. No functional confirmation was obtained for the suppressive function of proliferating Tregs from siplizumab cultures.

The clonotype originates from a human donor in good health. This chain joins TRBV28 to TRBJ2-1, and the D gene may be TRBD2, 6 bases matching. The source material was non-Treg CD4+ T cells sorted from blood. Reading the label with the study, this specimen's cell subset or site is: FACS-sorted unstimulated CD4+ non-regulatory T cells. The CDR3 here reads CASSLSLAGNEQFF. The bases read TGTGCCAGCAGTTTAAGTTTGGCGGGAAATGAGCAGTTCTTC.